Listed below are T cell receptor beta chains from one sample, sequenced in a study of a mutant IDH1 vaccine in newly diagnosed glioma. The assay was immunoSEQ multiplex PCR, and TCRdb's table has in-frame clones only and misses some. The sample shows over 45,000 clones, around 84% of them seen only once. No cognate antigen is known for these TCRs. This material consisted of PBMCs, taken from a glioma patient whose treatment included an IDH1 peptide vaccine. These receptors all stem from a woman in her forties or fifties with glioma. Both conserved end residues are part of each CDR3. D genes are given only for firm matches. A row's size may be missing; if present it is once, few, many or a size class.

cdr3_nt: TGTGCCAGTAGTATGACGCCGGGACAGGGGGCAGATACGCAGTATTTT; cdr3_aa: CASSMTPGQGADTQYF; clone_size: NA; j_call: TRBJ2-3; v_call: TRBV19; d_call: TRBD1
cdr3_nt: TGTGCCAGCAGCTTTGGCCCTAACTATGGCTACACCTTC; cdr3_aa: CASSFGPNYGYTF; clone_size: few; j_call: TRBJ1-2; v_call: TRBV11-1; d_call: NA
cdr3_nt: TGTGCCAGCAGTTACTCTAAGGCAGCTAATCAGCCCCAGCATTTT; cdr3_aa: CASSYSKAANQPQHF; clone_size: NA; j_call: TRBJ1-5; v_call: TRBV6-5; d_call: NA
cdr3_nt: TGTGCCAGCAGTGAACAGGAGGGGGCGGGCTACACCTTC; cdr3_aa: CASSEQEGAGYTF; clone_size: NA; j_call: TRBJ1-2; v_call: TRBV6-1; d_call: TRBD1
cdr3_nt: TGCGCCAGCGGGGAGGGAGGGACTGGAAAATACAATGAGCAGTTCTTC; cdr3_aa: CASGEGGTGKYNEQFF; clone_size: once; j_call: TRBJ2-1; v_call: TRBV10-2; d_call: TRBD2
cdr3_nt: TGTGCCACCAGCAGGGAGCTCATGGCGGGGGGGCCGGGTGAGCAGTTCTTC; cdr3_aa: CATSRELMAGGPGEQFF; clone_size: NA; j_call: TRBJ2-1; v_call: TRBV15; d_call: TRBD2
cdr3_nt: TGCGCCAGCAGCTTGGACCGCAGTCGGGCGCAAGAGACCCAGTACTTC; cdr3_aa: CASSLDRSRAQETQYF; clone_size: NA; j_call: TRBJ2-5; v_call: TRBV5-1; d_call: NA
cdr3_nt: TGTGCCAGCTCACCCGGACTCGGCGAGCCGTACTTC; cdr3_aa: CASSPGLGEPYF; clone_size: NA; j_call: TRBJ2-5; v_call: TRBV18; d_call: NA
cdr3_nt: TGCGCCAGCAGCTTGGGGGACAGGGGAGGAACAGATACGCAGTATTTT; cdr3_aa: CASSLGDRGGTDTQYF; clone_size: NA; j_call: TRBJ2-3; v_call: TRBV5-1; d_call: TRBD1
cdr3_nt: TGTGCCAGCAGCTTAGAAGGGTCTGGGAATCATTCACCCCTCCACTTT; cdr3_aa: CASSLEGSGNHSPLHF; clone_size: NA; j_call: TRBJ1-6; v_call: TRBV7-2; d_call: NA
cdr3_nt: TGTGCCACGCGCTCCGGAGAGGACACTGAAGCTTTCTTT; cdr3_aa: CATRSGEDTEAFF; clone_size: NA; j_call: TRBJ1-1; v_call: TRBV10-3; d_call: NA
cdr3_nt: TGCGCCAGCAGCCCAAGCGCAAACAATGAGCAGTTCTTC; cdr3_aa: CASSPSANNEQFF; clone_size: NA; j_call: TRBJ2-1; v_call: TRBV5-1; d_call: NA
cdr3_nt: TGCAGCGTGGCAGGGTACAGCGAAGCTTTCTTT; cdr3_aa: CSVAGYSEAFF; clone_size: NA; j_call: TRBJ1-1; v_call: TRBV29-1; d_call: NA
cdr3_nt: TGTGCCAGCAGGCGACGGGATGGGAGCTATGGCTACACCTTC; cdr3_aa: CASRRRDGSYGYTF; clone_size: NA; j_call: TRBJ1-2; v_call: TRBV27; d_call: NA
cdr3_nt: TGTGCCAGCAGCTTCGGCGGTTCGAACACCGGGGAGCTGTTTTTT; cdr3_aa: CASSFGGSNTGELFF; clone_size: NA; j_call: TRBJ2-2; v_call: TRBV5-6; d_call: NA
cdr3_nt: TGTGCCAGCAGCCATGGACAGGGAGGGCTCGGTGAGAACAATGAGCAGTTCTTC; cdr3_aa: CASSHGQGGLGENNEQFF; clone_size: NA; j_call: TRBJ2-1; v_call: TRBV7-8; d_call: NA
cdr3_nt: TGTGCCAGTAAGGGGCAGGGAGGGCGCGAGCAGTACTTC; cdr3_aa: CASKGQGGREQYF; clone_size: NA; j_call: TRBJ2-7; v_call: TRBV19; d_call: TRBD2
cdr3_nt: TGTGCCAGCAGCTCTTTAGCGGGGGCCGTCACAGATACGCAGTATTTT; cdr3_aa: CASSSLAGAVTDTQYF; clone_size: NA; j_call: TRBJ2-3; v_call: TRBV7-2; d_call: TRBD2
cdr3_nt: TGCGCCAGCAGGACACTAGGCACTGAGCAGTTCTTC; cdr3_aa: CASRTLGTEQFF; clone_size: once; j_call: TRBJ2-1; v_call: TRBV10-2; d_call: NA
cdr3_nt: TGCGCCAGCAGCCAAGAGGAAGAGACCCAGTACTTC; cdr3_aa: CASSQEEETQYF; clone_size: NA; j_call: TRBJ2-5; v_call: TRBV4-1; d_call: NA
cdr3_nt: TGTGCCAGCAGTTTAGTCCCGACCTACTACAATGAGCAGTTCTTC; cdr3_aa: CASSLVPTYYNEQFF; clone_size: NA; j_call: TRBJ2-1; v_call: TRBV6-6; d_call: NA
cdr3_nt: TGTGCCAGCAGCAAATCGCCGGCAGGAGAAGAAGAAAAACTGTTTTTT; cdr3_aa: CASSKSPAGEEEKLFF; clone_size: NA; j_call: TRBJ1-4; v_call: TRBV21-1; d_call: NA
cdr3_nt: TGTGCCAGCACGGAGACAGGGGTGATGAACACTGAAGCTTTCTTT; cdr3_aa: CASTETGVMNTEAFF; clone_size: NA; j_call: TRBJ1-1; v_call: TRBV5-6; d_call: TRBD1
cdr3_nt: TGTGCCAGCAGTGAGAGGGCTGGCTATGGCTACACCTTC; cdr3_aa: CASSERAGYGYTF; clone_size: NA; j_call: TRBJ1-2; v_call: TRBV2; d_call: NA
cdr3_nt: TGTGCCAGCAGCTTACAGCGGGGGAAAGAGACCCAGTACTTC; cdr3_aa: CASSLQRGKETQYF; clone_size: NA; j_call: TRBJ2-5; v_call: TRBV7-2; d_call: TRBD2
cdr3_nt: TGTGCCAGCAGCTTAGCTTCACCAGGGGCTAACACTGAAGCTTTCTTT; cdr3_aa: CASSLASPGANTEAFF; clone_size: NA; j_call: TRBJ1-1; v_call: TRBV7-2; d_call: NA
cdr3_nt: TGTGCCAGTAGTATTTGGACAGGGGCCAATCAGCCCCAGCATTTT; cdr3_aa: CASSIWTGANQPQHF; clone_size: once; j_call: TRBJ1-5; v_call: TRBV19; d_call: TRBD1
cdr3_nt: TGTGCCACCTCCTACAGGGTCGACTATGGCTACACCTTC; cdr3_aa: CATSYRVDYGYTF; clone_size: NA; j_call: TRBJ1-2; v_call: TRBV15; d_call: NA
cdr3_nt: TGTGCCAGCAGCTTACAGAGTTCCTACAATGAGCAGTTCTTC; cdr3_aa: CASSLQSSYNEQFF; clone_size: NA; j_call: TRBJ2-1; v_call: TRBV27; d_call: NA
cdr3_nt: TGTGCCAGCAGTTACTCGATAAGGGGGTCCGGGGAGCTGTTTTTT; cdr3_aa: CASSYSIRGSGELFF; clone_size: NA; j_call: TRBJ2-2; v_call: TRBV6-5; d_call: NA
cdr3_nt: TGTGCCAGCAGTCCGTTTTTTGCGGGAACTAATGAAAAACTGTTTTTT; cdr3_aa: CASSPFFAGTNEKLFF; clone_size: NA; j_call: TRBJ1-4; v_call: TRBV7-9; d_call: NA
cdr3_nt: TGCAGTGCTAGAGGGGACCAGCCCCAGCATTTT; cdr3_aa: CSARGDQPQHF; clone_size: NA; j_call: TRBJ1-5; v_call: TRBV20-1; d_call: NA
cdr3_nt: TGTGCCAGCAGTGCGTACACCTTC; cdr3_aa: CASSAYTF; clone_size: NA; j_call: TRBJ1-2; v_call: TRBV9; d_call: NA
cdr3_nt: TGTGCTAGCAGCCCGGGACTAGCGGGGGGGATCGATGAGCAGTTCTTC; cdr3_aa: CASSPGLAGGIDEQFF; clone_size: NA; j_call: TRBJ2-1; v_call: TRBV7-7; d_call: TRBD2
cdr3_nt: TGTGCCAGCAGCGTAGGAACACCGGGACAGGGAGTCGGCTACACCTTC; cdr3_aa: CASSVGTPGQGVGYTF; clone_size: NA; j_call: TRBJ1-2; v_call: TRBV5-4; d_call: TRBD1
cdr3_nt: TGTGCCAGCAGTGAACAGTCTGGTCTCCTCTTAAGCTCCTACAATGAGCAGTTCTTC; cdr3_aa: CASSEQSGLLLSSYNEQFF; clone_size: NA; j_call: TRBJ2-1; v_call: TRBV6-1; d_call: NA
cdr3_nt: TGCGCCAGCAGCGAAACCATGAACCCGGACAGGGCCTATGGCTACACCTTC; cdr3_aa: CASSETMNPDRAYGYTF; clone_size: NA; j_call: TRBJ1-2; v_call: TRBV5-1; d_call: TRBD1
cdr3_nt: TGTGCCAGCAGTTACGGCGGGGGAATCACCGGGGAGCTGTTTTTT; cdr3_aa: CASSYGGGITGELFF; clone_size: once; j_call: TRBJ2-2; v_call: TRBV6-6; d_call: TRBD2
cdr3_nt: TGCGCCAGCAGCTTGGTAACAGGGACGAGCATGAACACTGAAGCTTTCTTT; cdr3_aa: CASSLVTGTSMNTEAFF; clone_size: NA; j_call: TRBJ1-1; v_call: TRBV5-1; d_call: NA
cdr3_nt: TGTGCCAGCAGCACAGAGTATAGGAGTCCGGGTGAGCAGTACTTC; cdr3_aa: CASSTEYRSPGEQYF; clone_size: once; j_call: TRBJ2-7; v_call: TRBV5-5; d_call: NA
cdr3_nt: TGCGCCAGCAGCCAAGGAGGGGGACAGGGTGTGGAAGCTTTCTTT; cdr3_aa: CASSQGGGQGVEAFF; clone_size: NA; j_call: TRBJ1-1; v_call: TRBV4-3; d_call: TRBD1
cdr3_nt: TGTGCCAGCAGCTTATCTCGGGGGCGAGCCTACGAGCAGTACTTC; cdr3_aa: CASSLSRGRAYEQYF; clone_size: NA; j_call: TRBJ2-7; v_call: TRBV11-2; d_call: NA
cdr3_nt: TGTGCCAGCAGCTTTAGTCGCGAACTTAGGGATTCACCCCTCCACTTT; cdr3_aa: CASSFSRELRDSPLHF; clone_size: NA; j_call: TRBJ1-6; v_call: TRBV11-1; d_call: NA
cdr3_nt: TGTGCCAGTAGTATAATCCCCGGGACATCCGGGAATGAAAAACTGTTTTTT; cdr3_aa: CASSIIPGTSGNEKLFF; clone_size: few; j_call: TRBJ1-4; v_call: TRBV19; d_call: NA
cdr3_nt: TGTGCCAGCAGTGCCCCCGGGATAATACTGTTTTTT; cdr3_aa: CASSAPGIILFF; clone_size: NA; j_call: TRBJ1-4; v_call: TRBV6-1; d_call: NA
cdr3_nt: TGTGCCAGCAGTTCGGGCCAACAGGGTGGGCAGCCCCAGCATTTT; cdr3_aa: CASSSGQQGGQPQHF; clone_size: NA; j_call: TRBJ1-5; v_call: TRBV28; d_call: NA
cdr3_nt: TGTGCCAGCAGTTACTCTTATAACCTGAACACTGAAGCTTTCTTT; cdr3_aa: CASSYSYNLNTEAFF; clone_size: NA; j_call: TRBJ1-1; v_call: TRBV6-5; d_call: NA
cdr3_nt: TGCGCCAGCAGCTTTGCGGACAGGGAGAGTCAGCCCCAGCATTTT; cdr3_aa: CASSFADRESQPQHF; clone_size: NA; j_call: TRBJ1-5; v_call: TRBV5-1; d_call: TRBD1
cdr3_nt: TGCAGCGTTAAGGCAGGGCGACCGAACACCGGGGAGCTGTTTTTT; cdr3_aa: CSVKAGRPNTGELFF; clone_size: NA; j_call: TRBJ2-2; v_call: TRBV29-1; d_call: NA
cdr3_nt: TGTGCCAGCAGCCCAGTCAGGGATACTGAAGCTTTCTTT; cdr3_aa: CASSPVRDTEAFF; clone_size: NA; j_call: TRBJ1-1; v_call: TRBV7-3; d_call: NA
cdr3_nt: TGTGCCAGCAGCGTAGGACTAGCGGGCGTTAAGACAGATACGCAGTATTTT; cdr3_aa: CASSVGLAGVKTDTQYF; clone_size: NA; j_call: TRBJ2-3; v_call: TRBV9; d_call: TRBD2
cdr3_nt: TGCGCCAGCAGCCAAGCAGGGAATGAAAAACTGTTTTTT; cdr3_aa: CASSQAGNEKLFF; clone_size: NA; j_call: TRBJ1-4; v_call: TRBV4-1; d_call: NA
cdr3_nt: TGTGCCAGCAGTTGGGGGCAGACGAACACTGAAGCTTTCTTT; cdr3_aa: CASSWGQTNTEAFF; clone_size: medium-sized; j_call: TRBJ1-1; v_call: TRBV5-6; d_call: NA
cdr3_nt: TGTGCCAGCAGCTGGCAGGGTATCAGCTCCTACAATGAGCAGTTCTTC; cdr3_aa: CASSWQGISSYNEQFF; clone_size: NA; j_call: TRBJ2-1; v_call: TRBV5-4; d_call: NA
cdr3_nt: TGCGCCAGCAGTTCGGGGGGCACAGATACGCAGTATTTT; cdr3_aa: CASSSGGTDTQYF; clone_size: NA; j_call: TRBJ2-3; v_call: TRBV5-1; d_call: NA
cdr3_nt: TGTGCCAGCAGTGACAGGGGAAATTCACCCCTCCACTTT; cdr3_aa: CASSDRGNSPLHF; clone_size: NA; j_call: TRBJ1-6; v_call: TRBV6-4; d_call: NA
cdr3_nt: TGTGCCAGCAGCTTCCGGGACGGCTCCTACGAGCAGTACTTC; cdr3_aa: CASSFRDGSYEQYF; clone_size: NA; j_call: TRBJ2-7; v_call: TRBV7-2; d_call: NA